This TCR beta chain came from a study of blood T cell repertoires in COVID-19. Whole-study context: Researchers got acute and convalescent COVID-19 samples from the United States, Italy and Spain. In each case, the material was cDNA or gDNA derived from T cells, B-cell-depleted T cells, or PBMCs.

Per the germline V gene, CDR1 is MNHNY and CDR2 is SVGAGI (reference sequence). The V end lost 4 bases, the J end lost 7 bases, and 11 bases lay between the germline ends. The CDR3 consists of 13 residues. This clone is a singleton in its sample. Study processing details: Amplifying reference gene primers gave estimates of nucleated cell counts. Some clones are missing from TCRdb's copy, which holds only in-frame ones; the method was immunoSEQ multiplex PCR. Clone size and V and J calls were adopted from that table, with D and trimming inferred from the DNA. This sample has 50,000 to 70,000 clones, with around 79% found just once.

The chain uses TRBV6-6 and TRBJ1-5; D is perhaps TRBD1 (5 bases). Sequencing used peripheral blood. The source is a man aged 55 to 70 with acute or convalescent COVID-19. The CDR3 region is CASSFLQEQPQHF. In DNA, the CDR3 is TGTGCCAGCAGTTTCTTACAGGAACAGCCCCAGCATTTT.